The sequence of this T cell receptor beta chain was determined in a study of blood T cells in healthy people across ages (dated by TCRdb to between 2014 and 2017). About the full investigation: In model experiments, template switching captured about one uniquely barcoded TCR beta cDNA molecule for every two T cells. Using deep sequencing normalized with unique cDNA molecular identifiers, the study measured how TCR beta repertoire diversity changes with age. The donors were split into four age groups: young (average 16 years), middle-aged (around 37), aged (approximately 60) and long-lived (approximately 80). To avoid experimental bias, donors of different ages were distributed randomly across sequencing lanes. Two additional independent replicas of 1 million unique cDNA reads from the same blood draw were analyzed for two donors (one aged 18 to 30 and one aged 80 or older).

Paper-wide results and their limitations: A strong correlation was found between observed TCR beta diversity and the percentage of naive T cells measured by flow cytometry. Total diversity estimates from one million sequenced T cells were considered lower bounds and underestimates. Observed TCR beta diversity per million T cells fell roughly linearly with age, and a significant reduction was already apparent by age about 36. Compared with the aged group, more naive CD4+ T cells, fewer expanded clones and increased TCR diversity were shown by the long-lived group, suggesting age selection. Conclusive comparison of naive and antigen-experienced compartments was prevented by the profiling of bulk unsorted PBMCs. Because donor CMV infection status was unknown, age-related changes in expanded clonotypes were potentially confounded.

The receptor library was made with 5' RACE. The reads were generated on an Illumina HiSeq 2500. A second PCR of about 7 to 12 cycles was run with a J-beta primer mix and a sample-barcoded 5' primer. Each TCR beta cDNA molecule received a unique molecular identifier from a template-switch 5' adaptor carrying 12 random nucleotides. At least 2.5 million CDR3-containing paired-end reads were obtained from each sample. All of the RNA was converted into first-strand cDNA using the Mint cDNA synthesis kit, with a TRBC-specific oligonucleotide serving as the primer. After uracil-DNA glycosylase treatment, a first 18-cycle PCR used universal primers M1SS and BC2_uni_R on all cDNA. As for how the authors treated the data: Each sample was normalized by randomly selecting 1 million high-quality reads, each carrying a distinct molecular identifier. Reads sharing molecular identifiers were discarded rather than binned into consensus sequences. CDR3 identification, clonotype clustering and error correction used MiTCR with a Q25 quality threshold and the strictest error-elimination algorithm. Lower-bound total TCR beta diversity was estimated with a nonparametric unseen species model using Euler transformation. TCRdb passed the public sequencing reads through fastp at Q25 and MiXCR, retaining productive beta sequences. Rows are combined by CDR3 protein, so each entry shows the most common genes and DNA. V and J calls and clone size were set by TCRdb, not the authors. The sample includes 550,000 to 700,000 distinct CDR3 sequences, with 25% to 30% observed a single time. The ten most abundant clones make up about 18% of the sample.

The donors were roughly 40 Caucasian individuals from Russia, aged roughly 6 to 100 years, who were systemically healthy. Each donor gave 8 to 10 milliliters of peripheral blood, collected into EDTA-treated Vacutainer tubes. PBMCs were isolated by Ficoll-Paque density-gradient centrifugation, with at least 6.5 million obtained per sample. Total RNA was extracted from PBMCs with Trizol reagent, with at least 5 micrograms obtained per sample. Naive CD45RAhigh/CD27high T cell percentages were measured by flow cytometry on a PBMC aliquot from every donor. Notes on this clonotype: The antigen it recognizes is unknown. No clone much larger than this one lies a single base away; base qualities are absent.

There are 15 amino acids in the CDR3, from cysteine to phenylalanine inclusive. Just CDR3 DNA is preserved here, 45 bases in frame from base 1. CDR1 and CDR2 are read off the germline V gene (reference sequence) as GTSNPN and SVGIG. V gives up 3 bases and J gives up 2 bases, and the segment between their germline ends measures 16 bases. The chain joins TRBV30 to TRBJ2-5; TRBD2 is a possible D gene, resting on 6 matching bases. The sequenced sample consisted of blood. The source is a woman between 65 and 79 years old in good health. Here the CDR3 is given as CAWRRGLAPQETQYF. The nucleotide sequence is given as TGTGCCTGGAGACGGGGACTGGCCCCGCAAGAGACCCAGTACTTC. Reference TRBV30 and TRBJ2-5 proteins supply the regions before and after the CDR3; the full variable domain is: SQTIHQWPATLVQPVGSPLSLECTVEGTSNPNLYWYRQAAGRGLQLLFYSVGIGQISSEVPQNLSASRPQDRQFILSSKKLLLSDSGFYLCAWRRGLAPQETQYFGPGTRLLVL.